The T cell receptor (beta chain) described here comes from a study of beta chain features in type 1 diabetes. Trimming cost V 5 bases and J 7 bases, with 14 bases left between them. The CDR3 runs 13 residues. Germline CDR1 reads MNHEY; CDR2 reads SMNVEV (reference sequence). Expressed TCRB transcripts got sequenced, as all isolated RNA was reverse transcribed. Sequencing was performed with immunoSEQ multiplex PCR; in TCRdb, only in-frame clones are kept and a portion is missing. The profile covers hundreds of thousands of clones, with about 15% appearing a single time and roughly 0.035% taken by the ten largest.

The sequencing input was naive CD4+ T cells from blood. The V and J genes are TRBV27 and TRBJ1-2, with unresolved D. This receptor was identified in a man aged 30 to 39 in good health. The CDR3: CASSPNNNGGYTF. The CDR3 DNA follows: TGTGCCAGCAGTCCCAATAATAACGGTGGCTACACCTTC.